Below are 26 T cell receptor beta chains sequenced from a single sample in a study of shared clonotypes between healthy human individuals. Using immunoSEQ multiplex PCR, the repertoire was profiled, and TCRdb retains in-frame clones only, with some absent. The sample yields some 980,000 clones, approximately 76% seen once. The sample taken for sequencing was memory CD4+ T cells sorted from blood. Regarding subset: CD45RA-negative fraction. The receptor source for this set is a man in his late teens or twenties in good health.

This chain joins TRBV14 and TRBJ2-5; 7 bases align to TRBD2. The CDR3 length is 15 residues. The V segment lost 4 bases and the J segment 4 bases; nucleotides outside the gene matches: 9. The germline gives CDR1 SGHDN, CDR2 FVKESK. Here the CDR3 reads CASSPGRSNGETQYF. In nucleotides, the CDR3 is TGTGCCAGCAGCCCCGGGAGGTCGAATGGAGAGACCCAGTACTTC.

The chain uses TRBV5-1 and TRBJ2-1; 7 bases are shared with TRBD1. This CDR3 has 15 residues. CDR1 is SGHRS and CDR2 is YFSETQ in the germline V gene. V lost 2 bases and J lost 4; bases outside the gene matches: 6. CDR3: CASSLTGTEYNEQFF. The CDR3 DNA reads as TGCGCCAGCAGCTTAACCGGGACAGAGTACAATGAGCAGTTCTTC.

Notes on this clone: The same CDR3 arises from other DNA sequences in this sample as well. The J gene is TRBJ2-7, the V gene TRBV7-2; D may be TRBD1 or TRBD2 (6 bases each). V lost 3 bases to trimming and J lost 1 base, with 10 bases between them. The CDR3 totals 14 residues. CDR1 is SGHTA and CDR2 is FQGNSA in the germline V gene. CDR3: CASSFGGRSYEQYF. The CDR3, as DNA: TGTGCCAGCAGCTTTGGGGGGCGGTCCTACGAGCAGTACTTC.

In the case of this clone: Additional DNA sequences in this sample encode the identical CDR3. The rearrangement links TRBV6-1 to TRBJ1-5; D gene unclear. The CDR3 is 15 residues long. CDR1 and CDR2 (germline): MNHNS, SASEGT. The ends were cut back, 1 base at V and 4 bases at J, with 11 bases in the middle. This chain's CDR3 is CASSEGPSRNQPQHF. CDR3 sequence (DNA): TGTGCCAGCAGTGAAGGGCCCTCCCGGAATCAGCCCCAGCATTTT.

This CDR3 reads CASSYGPFSPEQYF. The CDR3 DNA sequence: TGTGCCAGCAGTTACGGGCCATTCTCGCCCGAGCAGTACTTC. This chain connects TRBV6-5 to TRBJ2-7, with D unresolved. The CDR3 runs 14 residues. Germline CDR1 MNHEY, CDR2 SVGAGI. V was trimmed by 2 bases and J by 6 bases, leaving 14 bases between them.

The genes are TRBV6-6 and TRBJ1-1, with D maybe TRBD1 (5 bases). Trimming took 2 bases from V and 5 from J, leaving 12 bases between them. Germline CDR1 and CDR2: MNHNY and SVGAGI (reference sequence). The CDR3 totals 14 residues. CDR3 loop: CASSYPQGRTEAFF. CDR3 nucleotide sequence: TGTGCCAGCAGTTACCCTCAGGGAAGGACTGAAGCTTTCTTT.

The V and J genes are TRBV10-3 and TRBJ2-7, with a weak D call TRBD2 (7 bases). The CDR3 loop spans 14 amino acids. CDR1 is ENHRY and CDR2 is SYGVKD in the germline V gene. Trimming removed 10 bases at V and 3 bases at J, with 19 bases between. The DNA of the CDR3 is TGTGCCACCGTGGGGGCGGGGGCGCTCTACGAGCAGTACTTC. Protein: CATVGAGALYEQYF.

The rearrangement joins TRBV7-9 to TRBJ2-5, with a possible D match to TRBD2 (6 bases). The CDR3 runs 15 residues. In germline, CDR1 is SEHNR, CDR2 FQNEAQ (reference sequence). Trimming stripped 3 bases from V and 4 bases from J, with 15 bases between. The CDR3 protein is CASSFLEGGAETQYF. CDR3 DNA: TGTGCCAGCAGCTTCCTAGAGGGCGGGGCAGAGACCCAGTACTTC.

On this clone itself: Distinct nucleotide sequences in the sample also encode this CDR3. This chain connects TRBV30 to TRBJ1-3; D ambiguous. CDR1 and CDR2 from the germline V gene are GTSNPN and SVGIG (reference sequence). The CDR3 length is 13 residues. V was cut by 5 bases and J by 0 bases, with 8 bases left in between. The CDR3 DNA follows: TGTGCCTGGGCTATTAGCTCTGGAAACACCATATATTTT. Its protein is CAWAISSGNTIYF.

Remarks on this clone: Other DNA sequences of this sample code for an identical CDR3. The J gene is TRBJ2-7, the V gene TRBV20-1, with D unclear. The CDR3 is made up of 11 amino acids. Trimming shortened V by 2 bases and J by 3 bases, and 5 bases separated the two germline ends. Germline V gene sequence: CDR1 DFQATT, CDR2 SNEGSKA (reference sequence). DNA of the CDR3: TGCAGTGCTAGACCGGGCTACGAGCAGTACTTC. Translating it yields CSARPGYEQYF.

This clone was found a few times. This chain uses TRBV5-1 with TRBJ2-6, with unresolved D. The CDR3 runs to 18 residues. The germline gives CDR1 SGHRS, CDR2 YFSETQ. Trimming removed 0 bases at V and 2 bases at J, with 15 bases between. In nucleotides, the CDR3 is TGCGCCAGCAGCTTGGGGGCGTCTCAAGGGACTGGGGCCAACGTCCTGACTTTC. This codes for CASSLGASQGTGANVLTF.

V gene TRBV9 combines with J gene TRBJ1-4; D is ambiguous. Germline V gene data show CDR1 as SGDLS and CDR2 as YYNGEE. Between the trimmed V and J ends, which lost 0 bases and 0 bases, there was a span of 9 bases. The CDR3 consists of 16 residues. CDR3 loop: CASSVAQRSTNEKLFF. In nucleotides, the CDR3 is TGTGCCAGCAGCGTAGCTCAACGCTCAACTAATGAAAAACTGTTTTTT.

This clone was detected a few times. The rearrangement uses TRBV6-6 and TRBJ2-2; TRBD1 agrees at 7 bases. Unmatched junction bases numbered 0, after V lost 0 bases and J lost 5 bases. The germline gives CDR1 MNHNY, CDR2 SVGAGI (reference sequence). The CDR3 spans 14 residues. The CDR3 coding sequence is TGTGCCAGCAGTTACTCGACAGGGACCGGGGAGCTGTTTTTT. Translated, it gives CASSYSTGTGELFF.

This clone was recorded once. J is TRBJ2-1 and V is TRBV5-1; D gene unclear. V was pared by 2 bases and J by 0 bases, with 6 bases between. The CDR3 length is 14 residues. Looked up from germline, CDR1 is SGHRS and CDR2 is YFSETQ. CDR3 coding DNA: TGCGCCAGCAGCTTCAGTTACTCCTACAATGAGCAGTTCTTC. It encodes CASSFSYSYNEQFF.

The J gene is TRBJ1-6, the V gene TRBV27; 9 bases fit TRBD1. The germline gives CDR1 MNHEY, CDR2 SMNVEV (reference sequence). Losses at the gene ends were 7 bases for V and 7 bases for J; bases not matched to a gene: 8. This CDR3 has 15 residues. CDR3 protein: CASTRTGTGNSPLHF. CDR3 coding DNA: TGTGCCAGCACCAGGACCGGGACAGGGAATTCACCCCTCCACTTT.

The sample holds a few counts of this clone. The V gene is TRBV5-1, the J gene TRBJ1-5, with 9 nucleotides matching TRBD1. CDR1 and CDR2 from the germline V gene are SGHRS and YFSETQ. CDR3 length: 15 amino acids. With 3 bases clipped from V and 3 bases from J, the junction kept 4 bases outside the gene matches. The CDR3 region is CASSWTGAYNQPQHF. The CDR3 DNA follows: TGCGCCAGCAGCTGGACAGGGGCGTACAATCAGCCCCAGCATTTT.

J is TRBJ2-5 and V is TRBV5-4; no clear D. The germline V gene has CDR1 SGHNT and CDR2 YYREEE (reference sequence). V lost 3 bases and J lost 2, with 11 bases in between. The CDR3 has 14 residues. This CDR3 reads CASSSASVQETQYF. CDR3 bases: TGTGCCAGCAGCTCAGCTAGTGTACAAGAGACCCAGTACTTC.

Notes on this clone: The same CDR3 arises from other DNA sequences in this sample as well. The chain links TRBV5-1 to TRBJ2-3, with TRBD2 matching over 9 bases. After removal of 0 bases from V and 6 bases from J, the junction contained 2 bases not matched to a gene. From germline, CDR1 is SGHRS and CDR2 YFSETQ. CDR3 length: 14 amino acids. The CDR3 bases are TGCGCCAGCAGCTTGGAGCGGGGGGCGGATACGCAGTATTTT. Residues: CASSLERGADTQYF.

This sequence joins TRBV4-2 and TRBJ1-2; 9 bases agree with TRBD1. Germline V gene sequence: CDR1 LGHNA, CDR2 YNFKEQ. The CDR3 is made up of 13 amino acids. V gave up 5 bases and J gave up 7 bases; unmatched junction bases: 5. In DNA form, the CDR3 reads TGTGCCAGCAGCGTGACAGGGGGATTTGGCTACACCTTC. Translated, it gives CASSVTGGFGYTF.

The rearrangement uses TRBV6-1 and TRBJ2-7, with D hard to call. The CDR3 runs to 11 residues. CDR1 and CDR2 from the germline V gene are MNHNS and SASEGT. V lost 5 bases, J lost 5 bases, and 7 bases lay in between. CDR3 nucleotides: TGTGCCAGCAGTTCTCTCAACGAGCAGTACTTC. Amino acids: CASSSLNEQYF.

This clone came up once. The J gene is TRBJ2-7, the V gene TRBV28; no clear D gene. From germline, CDR1 is MDHEN and CDR2 SYDVKM. This CDR3 spans 15 amino acids. The germline V and J ends were trimmed by 5 bases and 5 bases, with 19 bases remaining between them. CDR3 sequence: CASSRFRTWGNEQYF. The CDR3 bases are TGTGCCAGCAGTCGGTTCAGGACGTGGGGAAACGAGCAGTACTTC.

This chain joins TRBV20-1 and TRBJ1-2; D gene uncertain. This CDR3 spans 10 amino acids. V was clipped by 6 bases and J by 7 bases, with 9 bases between them. Germline-derived CDR1 and CDR2 are DFQATT and SNEGSKA (reference sequence). CDR3 protein: CSAFQLGYTF. In DNA, the CDR3 is TGCAGTGCATTCCAGCTTGGCTACACCTTC.

This chain links TRBV6-1 with TRBJ2-3; 9 nucleotides agree with TRBD2. CDR1 and CDR2 from the germline V gene are MNHNS and SASEGT. J lost 6 bases, V lost 6 bases, and 10 bases had no gene match. This CDR3 spans 15 amino acids. Here the CDR3 DNA reads TGTGCCAGCAGGACCGGGACTAGCATGGGCGATACGCAGTATTTT. As protein: CASRTGTSMGDTQYF.

This clone was counted only a few times. V usage is TRBV30 and J usage is TRBJ2-7, with no clear D. CDR3 length: 12 residues. V gave up 0 bases and J gave up 7 bases, with 10 bases separating them. The germline V gene encodes CDR1 GTSNPN and CDR2 SVGIG (reference sequence). In DNA, the CDR3 is TGTGCCTGGAGTGTACAGTGGCAGGAGCAGTACTTC. Residues: CAWSVQWQEQYF.

The V and J genes are TRBV30 and TRBJ1-1; D ambiguous. Trimming removed 1 base from V and 5 bases from J, with 17 bases in between. This CDR3 spans 15 amino acids. The germline gives CDR1 GTSNPN, CDR2 SVGIG (reference sequence). Written as DNA, the CDR3 is TGTGCCTGGAGTGGAGTCCGGACCCTCGGTACTGAAGCTTTCTTT. The encoded protein is CAWSGVRTLGTEAFF.

V gene TRBV5-1 combines with J gene TRBJ2-4; TRBD2 aligns across 8 bases. The germline V gene has CDR1 SGHRS and CDR2 YFSETQ. J was trimmed by 3 bases and V by 7 bases; bases with no gene match: 9. The CDR3 extends over 15 amino acids. The CDR3 sequence: CASRDSGIVKNIQYF. The CDR3 region has the DNA TGCGCCAGCCGCGATAGCGGGATTGTCAAAAACATTCAGTACTTC.